These 29 T cell receptor beta chains were all obtained from the same sample, sequenced in a study of blood T cells in healthy people across ages. Next came a second PCR, run for about 7 to 11 cycles, which used a sample-barcoded 5' primer along with a J-beta primer mix. TCRdb reprocessed the 5' RACE reads with MiXCR, giving one entry per CDR3 protein. Among over a million distinct CDR3 sequences listed, under 55% were seen once. The sequencing sample was made of blood. The receptors come from a woman under 30 in good health.

This clonotype was counted only a few times. The J gene is TRBJ2-3, the V gene TRBV7-9; 10 bases align to TRBD2. The trim removed 5 bases at V and 0 bases at J, leaving 5 bases unmatched. CDR3 length: 16 residues. CDR1 SEHNR and CDR2 FQNEAQ come from the germline V gene (reference sequence). CDR3 nucleotide sequence: TGTGCCAGCAGCAACCGACTAGCGGGTAGCACAGATACGCAGTATTTT. This encodes CASSNRLAGSTDTQYF.

The V call is TRBV27, the J call TRBJ1-2, with TRBD1 identical over 9 bases. The CDR3 length is 12 residues. Looked up from germline, CDR1 is MNHEY and CDR2 is SMNVEV (reference sequence). Trimming removed 6 bases from V and 6 bases from J; junction bases left unmatched: 2. The CDR3 here is CASRRTGDGYTF. As DNA, the CDR3 is TGTGCCAGCAGGAGGACAGGGGATGGCTACACCTTC.

The chain joins TRBV24-1 to TRBJ2-3; D remains ambiguous. V was cut by 4 bases and J by 4 bases, with 8 bases left in between. Germline CDR1 reads KGHDR; CDR2 reads SFDVKD. The CDR3 covers 13 residues. Here the CDR3 DNA reads TGTGCCACCAGTGACGAGAGCCCAGATACGCAGTATTTT. It encodes CATSDESPDTQYF.

Only one count was recorded for this clonotype. J is TRBJ2-5 and V is TRBV12-3 or TRBV12-4; 11 bases match TRBD2. This CDR3 contains 15 residues. The trim removed 3 bases at V and 11 bases at J, leaving 11 bases unmatched. In DNA form, the CDR3 reads TGTGCCAGCAGTTTTACTAGCGGGAGCTTTGATGAGCAGTACTTC. Translation gives CASSFTSGSFDEQYF.

The chain uses TRBV27 and TRBJ2-1; D is possibly TRBD1 or TRBD2 (5 bases each). Germline CDR1 is MNHEY and CDR2 is SMNVEV (reference sequence). CDR3 size: 15 residues. V was shortened by 4 bases and J by 9 bases, with 19 bases between the two germline ends. The CDR3 DNA follows: TGTGCCAGCAGTTCTTCCGGGACGATGGGGAGTGAGCAGTTCTTC. Amino acids: CASSSSGTMGSEQFF.

The chain combines TRBV4-3 with TRBJ2-4, with D possibly being TRBD2 (6 bases). The J call may be faulty, since TRBJ2-7 better matches the DNA end. The CDR3 consists of 14 residues. CDR1 and CDR2 (germline): LGHNA, YSLEER. In nucleotides, the CDR3 is TGCGCCAGCAGCCAAGATCCTGGGAGGAGCGAGCAGTACTTC. Translated, it gives CASSQDPGRSEQYF.

This sequence joins TRBV29-1 and TRBJ1-2, with D perhaps TRBD1 (5 bases). The CDR3 consists of 11 residues. V was shortened by 6 bases and J by 7 bases, with 12 bases between the two germline ends. Germline CDR1 is SQVTM and CDR2 is ANQGSEA. As DNA, the CDR3 is TGCAGCGTGACCAGGGACGGTGGCTACACCTTC. Encoded protein: CSVTRDGGYTF.

The chain couples TRBV7-9 to TRBJ1-1, with a possible D match to TRBD1 (5 bases). The CDR3 consists of 18 residues. Trimming took off 4 bases at V and 0 bases at J, with 21 bases between the two ends. From germline, CDR1 is SEHNR and CDR2 FQNEAQ (reference sequence). As DNA, the CDR3 is TGTGCCAGCAGCTCCGGGGCAGGGAGGGGTAATATGAACACTGAAGCTTTCTTT. Its protein product is CASSSGAGRGNMNTEAFF.

In this sample, this clonotype turned up once. This rearrangement joins TRBV6-5 to TRBJ2-3; 7 bases align to TRBD2. The ends lost 2 bases at V and 1 base at J; junction bases unmatched: 6. The V gene's germline CDR1 is MNHEY and CDR2 SVGAGI. The CDR3 totals 16 residues. DNA of the CDR3: TGTGCCAGCAGTTACACGAGGGGAGGGGGCACAGATACGCAGTATTTT. Translated, it gives CASSYTRGGGTDTQYF.

This chain connects TRBV5-1 to TRBJ2-1; TRBD2 agrees at 11 bases. The germline gives CDR1 SGHRS, CDR2 YFSETQ. There are 15 residues in the CDR3. The junction had 7 bases not matched to a gene; V was cut back by 6 bases and J by 5 bases. The CDR3 loop is CASNQTSGTHNEQFF. CDR3 coding DNA: TGCGCCAGCAACCAGACTAGCGGGACTCACAATGAGCAGTTCTTC.

The V gene is TRBV5-1, the J gene TRBJ2-1, with D unclear. The CDR3 has 14 amino acids. CDR1 is SGHRS and CDR2 is YFSETQ in the germline V gene. With 0 bases removed from V and 3 bases from J, the gap between germline ends came to 7 bases. The CDR3 loop is CASSLAYHYNEQFF. CDR3 nucleotide sequence: TGCGCCAGCAGCTTGGCTTACCACTACAATGAGCAGTTCTTC.

This clonotype was seen many times. The chain has TRBV12-3 or TRBV12-4 and TRBJ2-7; D gene unclear. This CDR3 spans 13 amino acids. V was pared by 3 bases and J by 3 bases, with 9 bases between. CDR3 residues: CASSFFVGYEQYF. Here the CDR3 DNA reads TGTGCCAGCAGTTTCTTCGTCGGCTACGAGCAGTACTTC.

Written as DNA, the CDR3 is TGCGCCAGCAGCCGGACACGGACAGGGTGGTATGGCTACACCTTC. Translated, it gives CASSRTRTGWYGYTF. The chain employs TRBV4-3 and TRBJ1-2, with 8 nucleotides matching TRBD1. This CDR3 spans 15 amino acids. Trimming removed 4 bases from V and 5 bases from J; junction bases left unmatched: 9. The germline CDR1 and CDR2 sequences are LGHNA and YSLEER.

The chain uses TRBV3-1 and TRBJ2-1, with TRBD2 matching over 8 bases. Germline CDR1 is LGHDT and CDR2 is YNNKEL (reference sequence). J gave up 6 bases and V 4 bases, and 14 bases lay outside the gene matches. CDR3 length: 17 residues. This CDR3 reads CASSLRAGLVGVNEQFF. The CDR3 bases are TGTGCCAGCAGCCTCCGAGCGGGACTAGTGGGAGTCAATGAGCAGTTCTTC.

The CDR3 loop is CASSPGTVPGNSPLHF. CDR3 DNA sequence: TGTGCCAGCAGCCCCGGGACAGTGCCGGGTAATTCACCCCTCCACTTT. The rearrangement links TRBV7-2 to TRBJ1-6, with 7 bases that match TRBD1. Per germline, CDR1 SGHTA and CDR2 FQGNSA. J was trimmed by 6 bases and V by 5 bases; bases with no gene match: 10. The CDR3 runs 16 residues.

This clonotype was recorded a few times. The chain has TRBV5-5 and TRBJ2-1; TRBD1 matches at 11 bases. Germline V gene sequence: CDR1 SGHKS, CDR2 YYEKEE (reference sequence). V lost 2 bases, J lost 7 bases, and 5 bases stayed unmatched. The CDR3 extends over 15 amino acids. For the CDR3, the DNA is TGTGCCAGCAGCTTCGGGACAGGGGGGGTGAATGAGCAGTTCTTC. Protein: CASSFGTGGVNEQFF.

The rearrangement joins TRBV9 to TRBJ2-5; D is unclear. This CDR3 is built from 14 residues. V was pared by 0 bases and J by 7 bases, with 13 bases between. From germline, CDR1 is SGDLS and CDR2 YYNGEE. CDR3 amino acids: CASSVGGETGTQYF. The CDR3 nucleotides are TGTGCCAGCAGCGTAGGAGGTGAAACGGGGACCCAGTACTTC.

This clonotype was picked up a small number of times. V gene TRBV11-2 combines with J gene TRBJ1-2, with a weak D call TRBD1 (6 bases). The CDR3 consists of 15 residues. Germline CDR1 is SGHAT and CDR2 is FQNNGV. The V end lost 0 bases, the J end lost 6 bases, and 14 bases lay between the germline ends. The CDR3 DNA follows: TGTGCCAGCAGCTTAGATCTCGGGGGGCTGAATGGCTACACCTTC. Translated, it gives CASSLDLGGLNGYTF.

The V gene is TRBV4-2, the J gene TRBJ2-3; the match to TRBD2 covers 11 bases. V lost 1 base, J lost 2 bases, and 2 bases stayed unmatched. CDR3 size: 16 residues. Germline V lookup: CDR1 LGHNA, CDR2 YNFKEQ. The CDR3 DNA sequence: TGTGCCAGCAGCCAAGTAGCGGGAGGGGTCACAGATACGCAGTATTTT. Its translation: CASSQVAGGVTDTQYF.

The chain is built from TRBV29-1 and TRBJ2-1; TRBD1 or TRBD2 may be the D gene (5 bases each). V gave up 0 bases and J gave up 0 bases, with 15 bases separating them. The length of the CDR3 is 17 residues. Germline V CDR1 and CDR2: SQVTM, ANQGSEA. DNA for the CDR3: TGCAGCGTTGAAGATCTCGGGACCGCAAGCTCCTACAATGAGCAGTTCTTC. It specifies CSVEDLGTASSYNEQFF.

CDR3: CASSPPIAGGRETQYF. The CDR3 DNA reads as TGTGCCAGCAGCCCACCCATAGCGGGGGGGCGCGAGACCCAGTACTTC. This chain uses TRBV27 with TRBJ2-5, with TRBD2 matching 11 bases. This CDR3 has 16 amino acids. Trimming took 6 bases from V and 5 from J; bases not matched to a gene: 11. CDR1 MNHEY and CDR2 SMNVEV come from the germline V gene (reference sequence).

As concerns this clonotype: One end of the junction fails to match germline, which may point to a read error. V is TRBV9 and J is TRBJ1-5; D ambiguous. The CDR3 is 14 residues long. In germline, CDR1 is SGDLS, CDR2 YYNGEE. CDR3 sequence: CAGSARPYNQPQHF. CDR3 sequence (DNA): TGTGCCGGCAGCGCCCGCCCGTACAATCAGCCCCAGCATTTT.

The chain is built from TRBV5-1 and TRBJ2-3, with TRBD2 identical over 8 bases. With V trimmed by 1 base and J by 5 bases, 9 bases remained unmatched. Per germline, CDR1 SGHRS and CDR2 YFSETQ. The CDR3 extends over 16 amino acids. The CDR3 DNA reads TGCGCCAGCAGCTTGTTGGCTAGCGGGCTCGGAGATACGCAGTATTTT. It translates to CASSLLASGLGDTQYF.

In this sample, this clonotype turned up a few times. This chain connects TRBV9 to TRBJ1-2; possibly TRBD1 for D (5 bases). Germline loops: CDR1 SGDLS, CDR2 YYNGEE. Trimming took off 1 base at V and 2 bases at J, with 9 bases between the two ends. The CDR3 consists of 14 residues. CDR3 DNA: TGTGCCAGCAGCGTATTAGGGGCCAACTATGGCTACACCTTC. Encoded protein: CASSVLGANYGYTF.

V gene TRBV6-2 or TRBV6-3 combines with J gene TRBJ2-7; 9 bases are shared with TRBD1. The CDR3 sequence is 14 residues long. Germline trimming cut 7 bases from V and 3 bases from J; bases unmatched to any gene: 7. Per germline, CDR1 MNHEY and CDR2 SVGEGT. The CDR3 region is CASTPRDRDYEQYF. Written as DNA, the CDR3 is TGTGCCAGCACTCCCCGGGACAGGGACTACGAGCAGTACTTC.

The chain carries TRBV9 and TRBJ2-7; D is possibly TRBD2 (6 bases). Trimming shortened V by 0 bases and J by 7 bases, and 11 bases separated the two germline ends. Germline V gives CDR1 SGDLS, CDR2 YYNGEE. The CDR3 extends over 13 amino acids. CDR3 sequence reads: CASSVAWGDEQYF. The CDR3 region has the DNA TGTGCCAGCAGCGTAGCTTGGGGGGATGAGCAGTACTTC.

This clonotype appeared a few times. The chain uses TRBV28 and TRBJ1-1; weak D call: TRBD1 (6 bases). There are 14 residues in the CDR3. Trimming removed 8 bases from V and 1 base from J, with 14 bases in between. Germline values: CDR1 MDHEN, CDR2 SYDVKM. CDR3 sequence: CASAEGGRNTEAFF. CDR3 coding DNA: TGTGCCAGCGCGGAGGGGGGAAGGAACACTGAAGCTTTCTTT.

This clonotype was counted many times. The chain carries TRBV6-5 and TRBJ2-7; D not certain. In germline, CDR1 is MNHEY, CDR2 SVGAGI. The CDR3 is 16 residues long. V was cut by 0 bases and J by 2 bases, with 14 bases left in between. CDR3 nucleotide sequence: TGTGCCAGCAGTTACTCCAATGTCCCCGCCACCTACGAGCAGTACTTC. Its protein is CASSYSNVPATYEQYF.

V and J are TRBV6-5 and TRBJ1-5; a possible D gene is TRBD1 (6 bases). This CDR3 comprises 16 residues. The V end was cut by 5 bases, the J end by 4 bases, with 18 bases between. Germline V lookup: CDR1 MNHEY, CDR2 SVGAGI. CDR3 nucleotides: TGTGCCAGCAGTCCCACCTGGCTACAGGGAAATCAGCCCCAGCATTTT. Residues: CASSPTWLQGNQPQHF.